This T cell receptor beta chain was sequenced during a study of response to subunit inactivated influenza vaccine. CDR1 is PRHDT, CDR2 FYEKMQ, per germline (reference sequence). The CDR3 length is 16 residues. The V segment lost 0 bases and the J segment 1 base; nucleotides outside the gene matches: 6. TCRdb re-derived calls from the RT-PCR reads in MiXCR, one entry per CDR3 protein. In the table there are about 570,000 distinct CDR3 sequences, roughly 12% of which are singletons. These data are also associated with another study on T cells expressing NK-cell markers. Per that study: Scientists made TCR beta cDNA using 5'RACE template switching with UMIs. TCR beta repertoires came from sorted CD3+CD56+NKG2C+, CD3+CD56+NKG2C- and CD3+CD56-NKG2C+ T cells.

The clonotype comes from a man aged 50 or older who received an inactivated influenza vaccine. V and J are TRBV13 and TRBJ2-7; 7 bases are shared with TRBD2. The sequenced sample was PBMCs from blood, obtained on the day of vaccination. CDR3 loop: CASSLGRSRGSYEQYF. The CDR3 DNA follows: TGTGCCAGCAGCTTAGGCCGGTCGCGGGGGTCCTACGAGCAGTACTTC.